A single sample gave rise to the 2 T cell receptor beta chains below, sequenced in a study of blood T cell repertoires in COVID-19. Profiling relied on immunoSEQ multiplex PCR, and the TCRdb table lists in-frame clones only, not all of them. The data show approximately 200,000 clones, approximately 88% seen once. The sequenced sample consisted of peripheral blood. All receptors come from a woman aged 25 to 39 with acute or convalescent COVID-19.

This clone occurred a few times. This chain links TRBV3-1 (or the pseudogene TRBV3-2) with TRBJ1-1; 10 bases fit TRBD1. Germline CDR1 is LGHDT and CDR2 is YNNKEL (reference sequence). Trimming took 4 bases from V and 7 from J; bases not matched to a gene: 9. The CDR3 extends over 15 amino acids. CDR3 DNA sequence: TGTGCCAGCAGCCTCCGGGACAGGGGAAGGGGTGAAGCTTTCTTT. It yields the protein CASSLRDRGRGEAFF.

This clone was observed a handful of times. The rearrangement joins TRBV6-5 to TRBJ1-5; TRBD1 agrees at 9 bases. Per germline, CDR1 MNHEY and CDR2 SVGAGI. The CDR3 sequence is 15 residues long. V shed 7 bases, J shed 5 bases, and the junction held 9 bases outside the gene matches. The CDR3 loop is CASTPYRGRYQPQHF. DNA of the CDR3: TGTGCCAGCACACCGTACAGGGGGCGTTATCAGCCCCAGCATTTT.